This TCR beta chain appears in the sequencing data of a study of shared clonotypes between healthy human individuals (dated by TCRdb to 2020 to 2022). Study-level background: A few men and two women, aged 18 to 49 years, made up the cohort. For each donor, CD4 naive and CD4 memory were each run on three plates, CD8 naive on two plates, and CD8 memory on one plate. To estimate repertoire size and how much clonotypes are shared between individuals, the study performed deep sequencing of blood TCR repertoires from about five healthy adults. Different laboratories and diverse techniques were used to prepare libraries and sequence TCR repertoires, to increase sequencing depth and limit assay-specific biases. Per donor, leukapheresis produced somewhere between about 0.9 and 9 billion PBMCs. The full study reports these points: Rarefaction of sorted-subset datasets indicated incomplete sequencing despite the large sequencing depth. Naive subsets generally had larger estimated clonotype richness than memory subsets did. Clonotypes shared by all four sorted-subset donors showed higher generation probabilities than non-shared clonotypes. When a few donors were compared, the shared fraction of clonotypes was 5% to 6.5% for naive CD4, around 4% for naive CD8, 2.3% for memory CD4, and 0.3% to 0.5% for memory CD8. Sampling was restricted to blood, and TCR repertoires in tissue are likely to differ from TCR repertoires in blood. Pairwise subsampling led to the expectation that sequencing depth would affect the degree of clonotype sharing among donors. The small number of donors limited the genetic and exposure-history diversity represented.

TCR CDR3 regions were amplified from genomic DNA by multiplex PCR using the deep immunoSEQ assay. Genomic DNA extracted from each cell subset was distributed evenly over all wells of several immunoSEQ 96-well plates, and each plate served as one replicate. Each replicate PCR for sorted subsets received about 210 ng genomic DNA, equal to roughly 30,000 T cell genomes. Purified libraries were quantified with a Qubit 3.0 fluorometer, sized on a Bioanalyzer 2100, and re-quantified with the KAPA Library Quantification kit. Every immunoSEQ 96-well plate was sequenced on a dedicated single-read 150-cycle Illumina NextSeq 550 flow cell. Turning to the authors' computational methods: Because the immunoSEQ output included only junctional sequences and no quality scores, the filtering could not be the same as the filtering used for full-length reads. Sequences were annotated with PyIR, a Python wrapper for IgBLAST v1.9, using IMGT germline references to assign V/J genes and CDR3. Reads were filtered out if the reads had weak V/J assignments (E-value above 1e-6), no CDR3, stop codons, out-of-frame junctions, or ambiguous translated residues. V3J clonotypes were defined as sequences sharing an identical inferred V gene, J gene, and CDR3 amino acid sequence. Percentage overlap between repertoires was computed as shared unique clonotypes divided by the size of the smaller repertoire. Repertoire richness was assessed with RTK rarefaction, the Chao1 estimator, and Recon v2.1 estimates of unobserved clonotypes. Generation probabilities were computed with OLGA for all TCRbeta clonotypes obtained by the gDNA method from several donors. In TCRdb, the immuneACCESS table is reduced to in-frame sequences with V and J assigned. These tables do not hold every clone; where another copy was compared, an unresolved V gene accounts for under half, and the others remain unexplained. Clone size and V and J calls were adopted from that table, with D and trimming inferred from the DNA. The sample has some 2.1 million clones on record, just under 95% of them singletons. The top ten clones comprise 1% to 1.3% of the sample.

CD8 naive samples were CD45RO-negative cells positively selected for CCR7, giving a CD45RA+CCR7+ population that excluded TemRA cells. The donors were healthy, HIV-negative adults who had no recently reported acute infections or vaccinations. Every donor was a Caucasian adult living in Nashville, Tennessee, USA. Blood was collected by leukapheresis, and PBMCs were isolated by Ficoll-Histopaque density gradient centrifugation and then cryopreserved in liquid nitrogen vapor phase. Analytical flow cytometry was used to check the purity and quantity of each magnetically sorted T cell population. Genomic DNA was isolated from every sorted fraction and measured by UV absorbance on a Nanodrop 2000c. In regard to this clone: The target of this receptor is not known. There are no base qualities to consult, and no much larger clone falls within one base.

Looking up the germline V gene (reference sequence) yields CDR1 MNHEY and CDR2 SMNVEV. The CDR3 goes from the cysteine to the phenylalanine over 14 residues. Only the CDR3 region is kept as DNA, spanning 42 bases read in frame from base 1. V sheds 10 bases and J sheds 10 bases, leaving 20 bases between their ends. The clonotype was recovered from a young man in good health. The chain joins TRBV27 to TRBJ1-6, with the D gene not confidently named. Sequencing was performed on naive CD8+ T cells sorted from blood. In light of the paper, this sample's cell subset or site label describes: CD45RA+CCR7+. The CDR3 amino acid sequence is: CATKGEGFISPLHF. The DNA sequence reads TGTGCCACCAAGGGCGAAGGATTCATATCACCCCTCCACTTT.